These 2 T cell receptor beta chains were sequenced from one sample in a study of T-cell memory formation after mild COVID-19. TCRdb recomputed calls from the 5' RACE reads with MiXCR, one row per CDR3 protein. The table shows about 620,000 distinct CDR3 sequences, with under 20% occurring only once. Input material: PBMCs or a T cell subset sorted from them (not recorded which). Receptors originate from an adult woman who had mild COVID-19 (a few samples of this study predate the infection). Cell type and time point are not known.

This clonotype was observed a handful of times. The chain carries TRBV5-1 and TRBJ1-2; D call uncertain. CDR1 and CDR2 from the germline V gene are SGHRS and YFSETQ. The CDR3 is 14 residues long. V lost 1 base and J 1 base, leaving 8 bases between the germline ends. For the CDR3, the DNA is TGCGCCAGCAGCTTGACCTACATTAACTATGGCTACACCTTC. Protein product: CASSLTYINYGYTF.

This clonotype was counted only a few times. The chain is built from TRBV7-9 and TRBJ1-2; D is ambiguous. CDR1 SEHNR and CDR2 FQNEAQ come from the germline V gene (reference sequence). Trimming took 6 bases from V and 10 from J, leaving 21 bases between them. This CDR3 has 14 amino acids. The CDR3 sequence: CASSFAAGARDYTF. The CDR3, as DNA: TGTGCCAGCAGTTTCGCAGCAGGAGCGAGGGACTACACCTTC.